This T cell receptor beta chain appears in the sequencing data of a study of CD8+ T cells in alopecia areata. Treatment here: oral pan-JAK inhibitor, 5-10 mg twice daily. Collected material from alopecia areata patients comprised lesional scalp punch biopsies and peripheral blood. Germline V gene sequence: CDR1 LGHNA, CDR2 YSLEER. CDR3 length: 11 residues. The ends were cut back, 3 bases at V and 6 bases at J, with 3 bases in the middle. A remark on this clone: As yet, its antigen is unknown.

Sequencing relied on a cDNA template that was reverse transcribed from extracted RNA. Sequencing was performed with immunoSEQ multiplex PCR; in TCRdb, only in-frame clones are kept and a portion is missing. The sample includes about 160,000 clones, about 71% of them seen just once. Study-wide results and limits: On tofacitinib, scalp and blood still held many of the expanded lesional clones. Lesional scalp, notably in alopecia totalis/universalis, had clonality above that of normal scalp. Normal skin's resident alphabeta T cells are also sequenced in scalp samples.

This clonotype originated in a human donor with alopecia areata. The starting material was CD4+ T cells sorted from blood, obtained at week 4, from a patient treated with tofacitinib. The rearrangement uses TRBV4-3 and TRBJ2-1; no definite D call. Here the CDR3 reads CASSHFNEQFF. Here the CDR3 DNA reads TGCGCCAGCAGCCATTTCAATGAGCAGTTCTTC.